Listed here are 24 T cell receptor beta chains from one sample, sequenced in a study of molecular identifiers for immune sequencing clone quantification. TCRdb used MiXCR to reprocess the PCR reads, holding one entry per CDR3 protein. Among approximately 680,000 distinct CDR3 sequences listed, 25% were seen once. The sequenced material came from naive CD8+ T cells from blood, with Jurkat cell RNA spiked in. This sample's subset: FACS-sorted CD8+CD4-CCR7+CD45RA+ naive T cells. These receptors came from a human donor in good health. Some libraries in this study had Jurkat cell RNA spiked in.

About this clonotype itself: The junction departs from germline at one end; a sequencing error may be responsible. The chain employs TRBV27 and TRBJ2-7, with D unclear. CDR1 and CDR2 from the germline V gene are MNHEY and SMNVEV (reference sequence). The CDR3 sequence is 14 residues long. The chain's CDR3 is CASSPTRYAYEQCF. The CDR3 coding sequence is TGTGCCAGCAGCCCTACGAGGTACGCCTACGAGCAGTGCTTC.

The V call is TRBV28, the J call TRBJ2-2; perhaps TRBD1 as D (5 bases). V was clipped by 7 bases and J by 4 bases, with 19 bases between them. CDR3 size: 16 residues. Germline-derived CDR1 and CDR2 are MDHEN and SYDVKM. The chain's CDR3 is CASNRVRWQGTGELFF. The CDR3 DNA reads TGTGCCAGCAATCGCGTCCGGTGGCAGGGCACCGGGGAGCTGTTTTTT.

With respect to this clonotype: One end of the junction is discordant with germline, which a read error may explain. The rearrangement uses TRBV12-3 or TRBV12-4 and TRBJ1-4; no clear D gene. The CDR3 extends over 14 amino acids. CDR3 region: CASSGVSSSEKLSF. The CDR3, as DNA: TGTGCCAGCAGTGGAGTCTCCTCGAGTGAAAAACTGTCTTTT.

For this clonotype: A much larger clone differs by one base, so this may be a read error. The J gene is TRBJ1-6, the V gene TRBV10-3; D gene ambiguous. V was cut by 8 bases and J by 5 bases, with 13 bases left in between. The CDR3 is 14 amino acids. CDR1 is ENHRY and CDR2 is SYGVKD in the germline V gene. CDR3 residues: CAIGAPGDNSPLHF. The DNA of the CDR3 is TGTGCCATCGGAGCGCCCGGGGATAATTCACCCCTCCACTTT.

V gene TRBV4-1 combines with J gene TRBJ2-1; 7 nucleotides line up with TRBD2. After removal of 3 bases from V and 4 bases from J, the junction contained 6 bases not matched to a gene. This CDR3 has 15 amino acids. The germline V gene encodes CDR1 MGHRA and CDR2 YSYEKL. The CDR3: CASSHMAGEYNEQFF. CDR3 in DNA: TGCGCCAGCAGCCACATGGCGGGAGAGTACAATGAGCAGTTCTTC.

This clonotype has a handful of counts. The chain carries TRBV18 and TRBJ1-1; D uncertain. The germline V and J ends were trimmed by 4 bases and 1 base, with 7 bases remaining between them. CDR3 length equals 13 residues. Per germline, CDR1 KGHSH and CDR2 LQKENI. CDR3 sequence: CASSHRANTEAFF. The DNA for the CDR3 is TGTGCCAGCTCACACCGGGCGAACACTGAAGCTTTCTTT.

The table lists this clonotype with many counts. The genes are TRBV28 and TRBJ2-4; D uncertain. This CDR3 contains 16 residues. The ends were cut back, 4 bases at V and 8 bases at J, with 21 bases in the middle. Germline CDR1 is MDHEN and CDR2 is SYDVKM. The CDR3 sequence: CASSSSVDRVYDIQYF. The CDR3 coding sequence is TGTGCCAGCAGTTCATCCGTGGACCGCGTTTATGACATTCAGTACTTC.

The chain links TRBV7-9 to TRBJ2-6; tentatively, D is TRBD1 (5 bases). CDR3 length equals 18 residues. Germline CDR1 SEHNR, CDR2 FQNEAQ (reference sequence). The V and J ends lost 8 bases and 5 bases respectively, with 25 bases between them. The DNA for the CDR3 is TGTGCCAGCGGCTCGACGACAGCGACCCTTCTTAGGGCCAACGTCCTGACTTTC. The encoded protein is CASGSTTATLLRANVLTF.

This clonotype was counted once. This sequence may be a read error, since a much larger clone differs from it by one base. A read error is likely, as this CDR3 ends without the conserved phenylalanine or tryptophan. The J gene is TRBJ2-7, the V gene TRBV5-3, with D hard to call. TRBV5-3 has ORF status, its function being uncertain. The CDR3 is 12 residues long. Trimming took 8 bases from V and 2 from J, leaving 11 bases between them. The CDR3 nucleotides are TGTGCCAGCACCGACGAGACCTACGAGCAGTACATC. It encodes CASTDETYEQYI.

This clonotype was recorded at least ten times. V gene TRBV13 combines with J gene TRBJ2-2, with D unresolved. The V gene lost 3 bases and the J gene lost 5 bases, with 7 bases spanning the gap. The CDR3 spans 13 residues. Germline CDR1 is PRHDT and CDR2 is FYEKMQ (reference sequence). The CDR3 DNA is TGTGCCAGCAGCTTTAATCCGACCGGGGAGCTGTTTTTT. Its protein product is CASSFNPTGELFF. Full variable domain (remainder filled in from reference TRBV13 and TRBJ2-2): AAGVIQSPRHLIKEKRETATLKCYPIPRHDTVYWYQQGPGQDPQFLISFYEKMQSDKGSIPDRFSAQQFSDYHSELNMSSLELGDSALYFCASSFNPTGELFFGEGSRLTVL.

This clonotype was observed many times. The J gene is TRBJ2-1, the V gene TRBV25-1; D is unclear. V lost 3 bases to trimming and J lost 1 base, with 10 bases between them. This CDR3 is built from 15 residues. Germline V lookup: CDR1 MGHDK, CDR2 SYGVNS. DNA for the CDR3: TGTGCCAGCAGTGACGTGGGCTTGTCCTACAATGAGCAGTTCTTC. Amino acids: CASSDVGLSYNEQFF.

This clonotype was detected a few times. This chain links TRBV27 with TRBJ2-7; 13 bases line up with TRBD2. Germline loops: CDR1 MNHEY, CDR2 SMNVEV (reference sequence). With 4 bases clipped from V and 3 bases from J, the junction kept 9 bases outside the gene matches. This CDR3 region has 17 residues. The CDR3 bases are TGTGCCAGCAGTTCCGACCCGGGACTAGCGGGGTTCTACGAGCAGTACTTC. This sequence encodes CASSSDPGLAGFYEQYF.

This clonotype was counted between two and nine times. One junction end disagrees with the germline gene, perhaps due to a read error. V usage is TRBV29-1 and J usage is TRBJ2-1; D perhaps matches TRBD2 (6 bases). The germline CDR1 and CDR2 sequences are SQVTM and ANQGSEA. This CDR3 has 16 amino acids. The CDR3 DNA is TGCAGCGTAGAAGGAGGGCTTCTCAGCTCCTACAATGAGCAGTTCTTC. As protein: CSVEGGLLSSYNEQFF.

The rearrangement links TRBV25-1 to TRBJ2-3, with D perhaps assigned TRBD1 or TRBD2 (5 bases each). Looked up from germline, CDR1 is MGHDK and CDR2 is SYGVNS. This CDR3 is 16 amino acids long. V was trimmed by 3 bases and J by 0 bases, leaving 13 bases between them. The CDR3 coding sequence is TGTGCCAGCAGTGACCGGGACGGGCCTAGCACAGATACGCAGTATTTT. Translated: CASSDRDGPSTDTQYF.

As to this clonotype: One end of the junction fails to match germline, which may point to a read error. The rearrangement links TRBV7-9 to TRBJ1-2; D remains unclear. The CDR3 is 13 residues long. Germline loops: CDR1 SEHNR, CDR2 FQNEAQ (reference sequence). CDR3 residues: CTSSLADVYGYTF. DNA of the CDR3: TGTACCAGCAGCTTAGCTGATGTTTATGGCTACACCTTC.

The CDR3 region has the DNA TGTGCCAGCAGTTTAGATAATTTGGGACAGGGCACCGATTCGCCCATAGTTCACTATGGCTACACCTTC. It translates to CASSLDNLGQGTDSPIVHYGYTF. The chain combines TRBV12-3 or TRBV12-4 with TRBJ1-2; 9 positions match TRBD1. Trimming at V came to 1 base and at J to 3 bases, leaving 27 bases not matched to a gene. The CDR3 is 23 residues long.

About this clonotype: A single base separates this from a much larger clone, so it may be a read error. The chain recombines TRBV2 with TRBJ1-1; TRBD1 aligns across 8 bases. Germline CDR1 reads SNHLY; CDR2 reads FYNNEI. The junction had 13 bases not matched to a gene; V was cut back by 6 bases and J by 10 bases. CDR3 size: 14 residues. The CDR3 nucleotides are TGTGCCAGCAGCGACCGGGACAGGAAGGGTGCAGCTTTCTTT. Translation gives CASSDRDRKGAAFF.

The chain is built from TRBV6-2 or TRBV6-3 and TRBJ1-3; 7 bases match TRBD1. This CDR3 is built from 15 residues. From germline, CDR1 is MNHEY and CDR2 SVGEGT. J lost 6 bases, V lost 0 bases, and 5 bases had no gene match. CDR3 residues: CASSYSTGYENTIYF. CDR3 in DNA: TGTGCCAGCAGTTACTCGACAGGGTACGAAAACACCATATATTTT.

The V call is TRBV11-2, the J call TRBJ2-3; D tentatively fits TRBD1 or TRBD2 (5 bases each). Trimming took 5 bases from V and 0 from J, leaving 18 bases between them. Germline CDR1 is SGHAT and CDR2 is FQNNGV. This CDR3 has 17 amino acids. CDR3 region: CASSVPPGTTSTDTQYF. The CDR3 DNA follows: TGTGCCAGCAGCGTTCCCCCCGGGACCACTAGCACAGATACGCAGTATTTT.

The chain joins TRBV20-1 to TRBJ2-7, with D unresolved. The CDR3 consists of 13 residues. Looked up from germline, CDR1 is DFQATT and CDR2 is SNEGSKA (reference sequence). V shed 3 bases and J shed 8 bases, with 17 bases lying between them. The CDR3 nucleotides read TGCAGTGCTAGCCTTCGGGTCCGTCCGCAGCAGTACTTC. It is translated as CSASLRVRPQQYF.

This clonotype was observed a handful of times. The rearrangement uses TRBV27 and TRBJ2-1; D is ambiguous. V was shortened by 2 bases and J by 9 bases, with 8 bases between the two germline ends. Germline CDR1 is MNHEY and CDR2 is SMNVEV (reference sequence). CDR3 length: 12 residues. The CDR3 nucleotides are TGTGCCAGCAGTTTACTGACCGGTGAGCAGTTCTTC. The encoded protein is CASSLLTGEQFF.

The chain has TRBV7-2 and TRBJ2-5, with TRBD1 as a possible D gene (6 bases). Trimming cost V 5 bases and J 5 bases, with 12 bases left between them. The CDR3 covers 13 residues. CDR1 and CDR2 (germline): SGHTA, FQGNSA. CDR3 nucleotide sequence: TGTGCCAGCAGCCAGTGGACAGTCGAGACCCAGTACTTC. Protein sequence: CASSQWTVETQYF.

This clonotype was seen ten or more times. V gene TRBV29-1 combines with J gene TRBJ2-7; 10 positions match TRBD2. The germline gives CDR1 SQVTM, CDR2 ANQGSEA. J gave up 4 bases and V 1 base, and 7 bases lay outside the gene matches. The CDR3 consists of 15 residues. The CDR3 region is CSVEGLAGEAYEQYF. The CDR3 DNA reads TGCAGCGTTGAAGGCCTAGCGGGAGAGGCATACGAGCAGTACTTC.

Concerning this clonotype itself: A much larger clone differs from this one at a single base, so this may be a read error. The J gene is TRBJ2-3, the V gene TRBV4-3; a weak D match, TRBD1 (6 bases). The V gene's germline CDR1 is LGHNA and CDR2 YSLEER. The germline V and J ends were trimmed by 1 base and 2 bases, with 19 bases remaining between them. The CDR3 loop spans 18 amino acids. The CDR3: CASSQGLRDIAITDTQYF. The CDR3 region has the DNA TGCGCCAGCAGCCAAGGACTTAGGGACATAGCGATCACAGATACGCAGTATTTT.